This entry describes one TCR beta chain. This record belongs to a study of CD8+CD57+ T cells in acquired aplastic anemia. Study information: Sorted CD4+ and CD8+ cells yielded DNA averaging roughly 3.3 ug.

CDR3 length: 13 residues. The V and J ends lost 11 bases and 1 base, in that order; junction bases with no gene match: 6. The germline V gene has CDR1 SNHLY and CDR2 FYNNEI. In patients chosen for sequencing, flow cytometry had shown CD8+CD57+ cell expansion. TCR beta VDJ and CDR3 profiles were obtained from a genomic DNA template. TCRdb fed the reads into MiXCR, producing one record per CDR3 protein. The sample records more than 150,000 distinct CDR3 sequences, approximately 50% being singletons. This chain uses TRBV2 with TRBJ1-1, with 8 bases lining up with TRBD1. The clonotype originates from a human donor with aplastic anemia. The material sequenced was sorted CD4+, CD8+, or CD8+CD57+ T cells (not recorded which) from PBMCs. CDR3 nucleotides: TGTGCCGCCGGGGACAGGACGAACACTGAAGCTTTCTTT. As protein: CAAGDRTNTEAFF. Complete variable domain (other parts from reference TRBV2 and TRBJ1-1): EPEVTQTPSHQVTQMGQEVILRCVPISNHLYFYWYRQILGQKVEFLVSFYNNEISEKSEIFDDQFSVERPDGSNFTLKIRSTKLEDSAMYFCAAGDRTNTEAFFGQGTRLTVV.